The rows below give T cell receptor beta chains drawn from one sample of a study of cytomegalovirus exposure and HLA in healthy donors. Clones were read by immunoSEQ multiplex PCR, and TCRdb kept only the in-frame ones, dropping some. Seen here are about 80,000 clones, 70% to 85% observed once, and the top ten hold under 15%. The sample comprised PBMCs. The receptors stem from a human donor in good health. Both conserved end residues are trimmed from each CDR3.

TRBJ1-1 TRBV6-5 ASSTSVGLSTEAF
TRBJ2-7 TRBV4-1 ASSPRDSYEQY
TRBJ2-2 TRBV4-1 ASSHQGLNTGELF
TRBJ2-2 TRBV7-2 ASSFSGTGELF
TRBJ2-5 TRBV5-1 ASSPDRGIWETQY
TRBJ2-7 TRBV5-1 ASSLEQAPHEQY
TRBJ2-7 TRBV15 ATSRGLGTVSPYEQY
TRBJ1-2 TRBV6-6 ASSYSRSGDGYT
TRBJ1-2 TRBV4-1 ASSQVGQFYGYP
TRBJ1-4 TRBV6-5 AGSYGGNGGEKLF
TRBJ2-5 TRBV5-1 ASSLIADQETQY
TRBJ1-2 TRBV7-9 ASSSKSTGRRGYT
TRBJ1-5 TRBV10-1 ASSEAQGEPQH
TRBJ1-4 TRBV20-1 SAAVEEKLF
TRBJ2-3 TRBV2 ASSEGTGHTDTQY
TRBJ2-7 TRBV18 ASNGGGSEQY
TRBJ1-2 TRBV7-9 ASSETGVGGYT
TRBJ1-1 TRBV7-2 ASSFVGRAPGNTEAF
TRBJ1-1 TRBV14 ASSGGGLPRNTEAF
TRBJ1-2 TRBV10-2 ASSDPQNYGYT
TRBJ1-5 TRBV7-2 ASNYIGALYSNQPQH
TRBJ2-5 TRBV5-1 ASSSAGNQETQY
TRBJ2-1 TRBV7-2 ASTPRGLLGNEQF
TRBJ2-7 TRBV2 ASRTGLGRGEQY